What follows is one T cell receptor beta chain and its context. Its antigen is unidentified. The TCR beta profiling, which covered VDJ combination and CDR3 sequence, was carried out using genomic DNA as the template. TCRdb reanalysed the reads using MiXCR and keeps one entry per CDR3 protein. The profile covers about 160,000 distinct CDR3 sequences, with 71% appearing a single time and more than 35% taken by the ten largest. The CDR3 length is 17 residues. Germline CDR1 SEHNR, CDR2 FQNEAQ (reference sequence). Deletions cut 2 bases from V and 1 base from J, with 18 bases between. This sample is drawn from a study of CD8+CD57+ T cells in acquired aplastic anemia. Looking at the study overall: Sorted CD4+ and CD8+ cell DNA averaged around 3.5 ug.

Findings and limits, study-wide: About 29 shared CD8+ CDR3s appeared highly expressed within patients' immunodominant clones.

Whoever was chosen for sequencing had shown CD8+CD57+ cell expansion by flow cytometry. Every patient was diagnosed with severe acquired aplastic anemia. There was no therapy given to any patient before the blood sampling took place. The chain is built from TRBV7-9 and TRBJ2-7, with D perhaps TRBD2 (5 bases). The receptor was isolated from a human donor with aplastic anemia. The specimen was sorted CD4+, CD8+, or CD8+CD57+ T cells (not recorded which) from PBMCs. As DNA, the CDR3 is TGTGCCAGCAGCTTATCTAGGTCTAGCCCCGTGTCCTACGAGCAGTACTTC. This sequence encodes CASSLSRSSPVSYEQYF.